Following are 18 T cell receptor beta chains from one sample sequenced in a study of vaccination and CD4 T cells after COVID-19. An Oncomine TCR Beta short-read assay was used to sequence the DNA from cultured CD4+ T cells. TCRdb analysed the PCR reads with MiXCR anew, one entry per CDR3 protein. In the table there are 6,500 to 8,000 distinct CDR3 sequences, approximately 70% of which are singletons. Antigens of these TCRs are unknown. Treatment here: roughly nine-day PBMC culture with coronavirus spike peptide pools or control peptides (ViraFEST assay). Gathered ahead of the COVID-19 pandemic (2011-2018) were the CD4+ T cells of the unexposed donor. Sequenced sample: CD4+ T cells from blood, cultured in vitro. The origin of the receptors is a human donor in good health.

This clonotype was seen only a few times. The genes are TRBV20-1 and TRBJ2-5, with TRBD2 identical over 9 bases. CDR3 size: 15 residues. The germline V gene encodes CDR1 DFQATT and CDR2 SNEGSKA (reference sequence). Trimming took 0 bases from V and 5 from J; bases not matched to a gene: 7. The CDR3 protein is CSARDRREGLETQYF. The CDR3, as DNA: TGCAGTGCTAGAGATCGGCGGGAGGGCTTGGAGACCCAGTACTTC.

J is TRBJ1-2 and V is TRBV25-1; D is possibly TRBD1 (5 bases). The germline CDR1 and CDR2 sequences are MGHDK and SYGVNS. V lost 6 bases to trimming and J lost 1 base, with 9 bases between them. The CDR3 length is 13 residues. The CDR3 sequence is CASRWGINYGYTF. CDR3 nucleotide sequence: TGTGCCAGCAGGTGGGGCATTAACTATGGCTACACCTTC.

The V gene is TRBV19, the J gene TRBJ1-2, with D perhaps TRBD1 (5 bases). The CDR3 has 14 residues. Trimming pared 10 bases from V and 8 bases from J, leaving 23 bases between. The V gene's germline CDR1 is LNHDA and CDR2 SQIVND (reference sequence). CDR3 nucleotide sequence: TGTGCCACACACCCGGGACTTCTCTCCAAGGGCTACACCTTC. Its protein is CATHPGLLSKGYTF.

This clonotype was detected only a few times. V and J are TRBV27 and TRBJ2-3, with no clear D. Trimming took off 4 bases at V and 2 bases at J, with 19 bases between the two ends. The CDR3 consists of 17 residues. Germline V gives CDR1 MNHEY, CDR2 SMNVEV (reference sequence). The CDR3 DNA sequence: TGTGCCAGCAGTTCGCCTTTCGGGCTCGTCGACACAGATACGCAGTATTTT. Its protein product is CASSSPFGLVDTDTQYF.

A note on this clonotype: The junction does not match germline at one end; this may be a read error. The V and J genes are TRBV27 and TRBJ1-5; 9 positions agree with TRBD1. Germline V gene data show CDR1 as MNHEY and CDR2 as SMNVEV (reference sequence). The CDR3 has 14 residues. The CDR3 DNA reads TGTGCCAGCAGTACACAGGGGGCACGGCAGCCCCGGCATTTT. Amino acid sequence: CASSTQGARQPRHF.

The V call is TRBV27, the J call TRBJ2-3; 8 bases line up with TRBD1. The ends lost 7 bases at V and 2 bases at J; junction bases unmatched: 11. Germline values: CDR1 MNHEY, CDR2 SMNVEV (reference sequence). The length of the CDR3 is 16 residues. In DNA, the CDR3 is TGTGCCAGCATGGAGGCAGGGGGCCGCAACACAGATACGCAGTATTTT. Translating gives CASMEAGGRNTDTQYF.

The chain uses TRBV6-5 and TRBJ1-2; tentatively, D is TRBD1 (6 bases). The V gene's germline CDR1 is MNHEY and CDR2 SVGAGI. V lost 2 bases and J 5 bases, leaving 12 bases between the germline ends. The CDR3 length is 14 residues. The CDR3 loop is CASSYGQWAYGYTF. DNA of the CDR3: TGTGCCAGCAGTTACGGACAGTGGGCTTATGGCTACACCTTC.

This clonotype was observed a few times. The CDR3 protein is CASSRQGRASPLHF. The CDR3 coding sequence is TGTGCCAGCAGTCGACAGGGGAGAGCTTCACCCCTCCACTTT. The rearrangement uses TRBV27 and TRBJ1-6; TRBD1 matches at 8 bases. CDR3 size: 14 residues. In germline, CDR1 is MNHEY, CDR2 SMNVEV (reference sequence). Losses at the gene ends were 5 bases for V and 9 bases for J; bases not matched to a gene: 6.

The chain combines TRBV21-1 with TRBJ1-2; the table gives TRBD1 as D, unverified against the DNA. TRBV21-1 counts as a pseudogene. This CDR3 has 21 amino acids. CDR3 coding DNA: TGTGCCAGCAGCCCCCGTGGGTGGATTGCAGGGGCAGATTTAGGGGACTATGGCTACACCTTC. This codes for CASSPRGWIAGADLGDYGYTF.

The rearrangement uses TRBV10-1 and TRBJ2-7; tentatively, D is TRBD1 (6 bases). The CDR3 runs 16 residues. Trimming removed 6 bases at V and 6 bases at J, with 24 bases between. Germline values: CDR1 WNHNN, CDR2 SYGVQD (reference sequence). The CDR3, as DNA: TGCGCCAGCAGCAGGGGTCCAGGGATTTTGGGCGGCGAGCAGTACTTC. Amino acid sequence: CASSRGPGILGGEQYF.

The CDR3 DNA is TGTGCCATCAGCAAAGCCGGGGCTGAGATTTCAGGAGAGCAGTTCTTC. Its protein product is CAISKAGAEISGEQFF. The chain uses TRBV10-3 and TRBJ2-1; perhaps D is TRBD1 or TRBD2 (5 bases each). The CDR3 totals 16 residues. Deletions cut 6 bases from V and 10 bases from J, with 25 bases between. From germline, CDR1 is ENHRY and CDR2 SYGVKD.

The V gene is TRBV2, the J gene TRBJ1-6, with 7 bases identical to TRBD1. The germline CDR1 and CDR2 sequences are SNHLY and FYNNEI. V was pared by 5 bases and J by 8 bases, with 9 bases of the junction left unmatched. There are 15 residues in the CDR3. The CDR3 region has the DNA TGTGCCAGCAGTAAAAGGACAGGTGCGGATTCACCCCTCCACTTT. Amino acids: CASSKRTGADSPLHF.

The rearrangement uses TRBV11-2 and TRBJ2-2; no clear D. Germline V gene sequence: CDR1 SGHAT, CDR2 FQNNGV. Trimming removed 1 base at V and 5 bases at J, with 8 bases between. The CDR3 runs 14 residues. The CDR3 sequence: CASSLVGETGELFF. CDR3 DNA sequence: TGTGCCAGCAGCTTAGTAGGTGAAACCGGGGAGCTGTTTTTT.

This clonotype was recorded a few times. The chain combines TRBV12-3 or TRBV12-4 with TRBJ2-2; either TRBD1 or TRBD2 may fit D (6 bases each). Trimming cost V 10 bases and J 2 bases, with 29 bases left between them. The CDR3 contains 19 residues. In nucleotides, the CDR3 is TGTGCCACAAGTCTCCGGGACAACTTCTCCGGGGGTAACACCGGGGAGCTGTTTTTT. Protein product: CATSLRDNFSGGNTGELFF.

The DNA of the CDR3 is TGTGCCAGCAGTTACCCCACGGTCAGAAATGAGCAGTTCTTC. Its translation is CASSYPTVRNEQFF. This chain links TRBV6-5 with TRBJ2-1; D unresolved. V gave up 2 bases and J gave up 7 bases, with 12 bases separating them. This CDR3 is built from 14 residues. Germline-derived CDR1 and CDR2 are MNHEY and SVGAGI.

The chain couples TRBV6-1 to TRBJ1-5; D may be TRBD1 (5 bases). In germline, CDR1 is MNHNS, CDR2 SASEGT. CDR3 size: 15 residues. V lost 5 bases, J lost 3 bases, and 14 bases lay in between. DNA for the CDR3: TGTGCCAGCAGTACTAAAGCAGGGAACAATCAGCCCCAGCATTTT. This codes for CASSTKAGNNQPQHF.

The rearrangement links TRBV6-5 to TRBJ2-3, with 8 bases fitting TRBD2. CDR3 length: 15 residues. V was pared by 4 bases and J by 3 bases, with 6 bases of the junction left unmatched. CDR1 MNHEY and CDR2 SVGAGI come from the germline V gene. DNA for the CDR3: TGTGCCAGCAGTTTTTCCCCTAGCGGGACAGATACGCAGTATTTT. Its translation is CASSFSPSGTDTQYF.

The V gene is TRBV6-1, the J gene TRBJ1-1; no firm D call. CDR1 is MNHNS and CDR2 is SASEGT in the germline V gene. The ends were cut back, 4 bases at V and 4 bases at J, with 13 bases in the middle. The CDR3 length is 14 residues. The CDR3 reads CASSVPYRPTEAFF. In DNA, the CDR3 is TGTGCCAGCAGTGTTCCTTACCGGCCCACTGAAGCTTTCTTT.